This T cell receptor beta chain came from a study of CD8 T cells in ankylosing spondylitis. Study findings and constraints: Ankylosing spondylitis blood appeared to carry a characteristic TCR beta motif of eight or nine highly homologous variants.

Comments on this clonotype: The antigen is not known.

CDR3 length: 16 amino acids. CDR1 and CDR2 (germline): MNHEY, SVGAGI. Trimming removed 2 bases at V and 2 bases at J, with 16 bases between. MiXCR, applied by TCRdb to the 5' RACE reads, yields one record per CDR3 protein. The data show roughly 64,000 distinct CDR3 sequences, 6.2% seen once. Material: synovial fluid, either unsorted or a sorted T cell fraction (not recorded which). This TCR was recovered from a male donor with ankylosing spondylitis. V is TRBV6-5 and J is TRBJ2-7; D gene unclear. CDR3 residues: CASSYGSWTAAYEQYF. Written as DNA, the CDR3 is TGTGCCAGCAGTTACGGGTCTTGGACGGCAGCCTACGAGCAGTACTTC.